This T cell receptor beta chain appears in the sequencing data of a study of blood T cells in healthy people across ages. Background on the study: About one barcoded TCR beta cDNA was captured per two T cells.

Together with a sample-barcoded 5' primer, a J-beta primer mix was included in a second PCR lasting about 7 to 11 cycles. TCRdb independently ran MiXCR on the 5' RACE reads; one entry per CDR3 protein. The data hold some 1,800,000 distinct CDR3 sequences, with more than 35% observed a single time. This CDR3 comprises 15 residues. As concerns this clonotype: Germline and junction disagree at one end, which may indicate a read error.

The chain couples TRBV12-3 or TRBV12-4 to TRBJ1-5, with D uncertain. The sequenced material came from blood. The sequence was obtained from a human donor in good health. The CDR3 sequence: CVSSRRDRGNQPQHF. The CDR3 bases are TGTGTCAGCAGCCGGCGGGATAGGGGCAATCAGCCCCAGCATTTT.